The 27 T cell receptor beta chains listed next were all sequenced from one sample in a study of T cell clones after liver transplantation. Method: immunoSEQ multiplex PCR; TCRdb's copy keeps in-frame clones and lacks some. The sample contains some 61,000 clones, 70% to 75% of which appear only once. The material was CD4+ T cells from blood, obtained at the 22-month timepoint. The receptors stem from a human patient who received a liver transplant. Some of the T cells might come from the graft donor.

V gene TRBV5-1 combines with J gene TRBJ2-3; D perhaps matches TRBD1 (6 bases). Germline V lookup: CDR1 SGHRS, CDR2 YFSETQ. CDR3 length equals 14 residues. Trimming removed 0 bases at V and 3 bases at J, with 8 bases between. CDR3 region: CASSLDQGTDTQYF. CDR3 in DNA: TGCGCCAGCAGCTTGGATCAGGGGACAGATACGCAGTATTTT.

The chain is built from TRBV2 and TRBJ2-2; D may correspond to TRBD1 or TRBD2 (5 bases each). Trimming took 4 bases from V and 3 from J, leaving 6 bases between them. CDR1 is SNHLY, CDR2 FYNNEI, per germline. The CDR3 consists of 13 residues. The DNA of the CDR3 is TGTGCCAGCAGTGGGGGGTACACCGGGGAGCTGTTTTTT. Encoded protein: CASSGGYTGELFF. Looking up the rest from reference TRBV2 and TRBJ2-2 gives the full variable domain: EPEVTQTPSHQVTQMGQEVILRCVPISNHLYFYWYRQILGQKVEFLVSFYNNEISEKSEIFDDQFSVERPDGSNFTLKIRSTKLEDSAMYFCASSGGYTGELFFGEGSRLTVL.

This chain connects TRBV4-1 to TRBJ2-3; D unclear. The germline V gene has CDR1 MGHRA and CDR2 YSYEKL. CDR3 size: 14 residues. V lost 6 bases to trimming and J lost 2 bases, with 12 bases between them. Here the CDR3 reads CASRRQSPTDTQYF. CDR3 in DNA: TGCGCCAGCAGGCGGCAGTCACCCACAGATACGCAGTATTTT.

V and J are TRBV30 and TRBJ2-3, with TRBD2 as a possible D gene (7 bases). Between the trimmed V and J ends, which lost 0 bases and 1 base, there was a span of 14 bases. CDR1 and CDR2 (germline): GTSNPN, SVGIG (reference sequence). This CDR3 region has 16 residues. The CDR3 loop reads CAWSVSGRGRTDTQYF. The DNA for the CDR3 is TGTGCCTGGAGTGTAAGTGGGCGGGGGCGCACAGATACGCAGTATTTT. Filled out from reference TRBV30 and TRBJ2-3, the complete variable domain reads SQTIHQWPATLVQPVGSPLSLECTVEGTSNPNLYWYRQAAGRGLQLLFYSVGIGQISSEVPQNLSASRPQDRQFILSSKKLLLSDSGFYLCAWSVSGRGRTDTQYFGPGTRLTVL.

The rearrangement links TRBV27 to TRBJ1-2; D not certain. The V gene's germline CDR1 is MNHEY and CDR2 SMNVEV (reference sequence). The V and J ends lost 0 bases and 6 bases respectively, with 14 bases between them. The CDR3 has 15 amino acids. DNA of the CDR3: TGTGCCAGCAGTTTATCACGGGCCCACGACAATGGCTACACCTTC. Its translation: CASSLSRAHDNGYTF.

V gene TRBV19 combines with J gene TRBJ2-1, with D perhaps TRBD2 (5 bases). Germline V gene sequence: CDR1 LNHDA, CDR2 SQIVND (reference sequence). The CDR3 extends over 14 amino acids. V was shortened by 4 bases and J by 9 bases, with 16 bases between the two germline ends. The CDR3 is CASSTKTRSGEQFF. The DNA of the CDR3 is TGTGCCAGTAGTACCAAGACAAGGAGCGGTGAGCAGTTCTTC.

This clone was picked up a small number of times. V and J are TRBV13 and TRBJ1-1; D uncertain. Trimming took 2 bases from V and 4 from J, leaving 8 bases between them. Germline V gene lookup returns CDR1 PRHDT and CDR2 FYEKMQ (reference sequence). This CDR3 has 13 residues. CDR3 sequence reads: CASSLRKRTEAFF. CDR3 DNA: TGTGCCAGCAGCTTAAGGAAACGCACTGAAGCTTTCTTT.

The V gene is TRBV28, the J gene TRBJ2-7; possibly TRBD1 for D (5 bases). The CDR3 is 13 amino acids. Germline loops: CDR1 MDHEN, CDR2 SYDVKM. V lost 6 bases and J 2 bases, leaving 11 bases between the germline ends. The CDR3 protein is CASSRQPPYEQYF. CDR3 sequence (DNA): TGTGCCAGCAGCCGACAGCCGCCCTACGAGCAGTACTTC.

This clone occurred once. This chain joins TRBV30 and TRBJ2-7; the D gene could be TRBD1 or TRBD2 (5 bases each). In germline, CDR1 is GTSNPN, CDR2 SVGIG (reference sequence). Trimming removed 5 bases from V and 2 bases from J, with 16 bases in between. The CDR3 has 14 residues. The CDR3 DNA is TGTGCCTGGGGGCCCGGGACCGCGACCTACGAGCAGTACTTC. Protein product: CAWGPGTATYEQYF.

This clone was observed once. This chain uses TRBV18 with TRBJ1-3, with 7 bases fitting TRBD1. CDR1 KGHSH and CDR2 LQKENI come from the germline V gene. Trimming cost V 6 bases and J 4 bases; bases outside gene matches: 6. The CDR3 totals 14 residues. CDR3 residues: CASSPDRAGNTIYF. CDR3 nucleotides: TGTGCCAGCTCGCCTGACAGGGCGGGAAACACCATATATTTT.

The rearrangement links TRBV5-8 to TRBJ2-7; the D is unclear. Deletions cut 7 bases from V and 1 base from J, with 12 bases between. Germline CDR1 reads SGHTS; CDR2 reads YDEGEE. The CDR3 has 13 residues. The CDR3 sequence: CASVQSLSYEQYF. In DNA form, the CDR3 reads TGTGCCAGCGTCCAGAGTTTGTCCTACGAGCAGTACTTC. Full variable domain (missing parts from reference TRBV5-8 and TRBJ2-7): EAGVTQSPTHLIKTRGQQATLRCSPISGHTSVYWYQQALGLGLQFLLWYDEGEERNRGNFPPRFSGRQFPNYSSELNVNALELEDSALYLCASVQSLSYEQYFGPGTRLTVT.

The rearrangement joins TRBV28 to TRBJ1-1; D remains unclear. Trimming cost V 4 bases and J 2 bases, with 11 bases left between them. The CDR3 sequence is 14 residues long. Germline values: CDR1 MDHEN, CDR2 SYDVKM. The CDR3 nucleotides read TGTGCCAGCAGTTCTTACCTAGAAAACACTGAAGCTTTCTTT. Its protein product is CASSSYLENTEAFF.

This chain links TRBV6-5 with TRBJ1-2; D remains ambiguous. Trimming stripped 2 bases from V and 2 bases from J, with 6 bases between. The CDR3 spans 13 residues. In germline, CDR1 is MNHEY, CDR2 SVGAGI. The CDR3 protein is CASSYGLNYGYTF. CDR3 DNA: TGTGCCAGCAGTTACGGGTTGAACTATGGCTACACCTTC.

The chain uses TRBV6-5 and TRBJ2-3; D is ambiguous. The CDR3 consists of 14 residues. The germline V gene has CDR1 MNHEY and CDR2 SVGAGI. V was trimmed by 0 bases and J by 2 bases, leaving 6 bases between them. The CDR3 here is CASSYSAATDTQYF. CDR3 in DNA: TGTGCCAGCAGTTACTCAGCAGCCACAGATACGCAGTATTTT.

The chain employs TRBV5-5 and TRBJ1-5, with D perhaps TRBD1 (5 bases). Germline CDR1 SGHKS, CDR2 YYEKEE (reference sequence). Trimming shortened V by 2 bases and J by 4 bases, and 13 bases separated the two germline ends. The CDR3 has 15 amino acids. CDR3 sequence (DNA): TGTGCCAGCAGCTTTGGACGGTGGGGGAATCAGCCCCAGCATTTT. The encoded protein is CASSFGRWGNQPQHF. Full variable domain (outside the CDR3, taken from reference TRBV5-5 and TRBJ1-5): DAGVTQSPTHLIKTRGQQVTLRCSPISGHKSVSWYQQVLGQGPQFIFQYYEKEERGRGNFPDRFSARQFPNYSSELNVNALLLGDSALYLCASSFGRWGNQPQHFGDGTRLSIL.

This clone turned up a few times. The chain joins TRBV29-1 to TRBJ1-1; D might be TRBD1 (5 bases). V was trimmed by 7 bases and J by 0 bases, leaving 12 bases between them. This CDR3 spans 13 amino acids. CDR1 and CDR2 from the germline V gene are SQVTM and ANQGSEA. In DNA form, the CDR3 reads TGCAGCGCCGGAGACAGCATGAACACTGAAGCTTTCTTT. This codes for CSAGDSMNTEAFF.

The CDR3 DNA is TGCGCCAGCAGCCAGCCCCTGGACAGTGGCGCTGGCTACACCTTC. It specifies CASSQPLDSGAGYTF. This sequence joins TRBV4-1 and TRBJ1-2, with a weak D call TRBD1 (6 bases). This CDR3 comprises 15 residues. The V gene's germline CDR1 is MGHRA and CDR2 YSYEKL. V was cut by 3 bases and J by 7 bases, with 18 bases left in between.

This chain links TRBV19 with TRBJ1-4, with D perhaps matching TRBD1 (5 bases). V lost 2 bases and J lost 7, with 11 bases in between. CDR3 length: 14 residues. Germline CDR1 and CDR2: LNHDA and SQIVND (reference sequence). The CDR3 reads CASSIPGLVEKLFF. Here the CDR3 DNA reads TGTGCCAGTAGTATACCGGGACTAGTTGAAAAACTGTTTTTT. The full variable domain, its missing parts supplied by reference TRBV19 and TRBJ1-4, is DGGITQSPKYLFRKEGQNVTLSCEQNLNHDAMYWYRQDPGQGLRLIYYSQIVNDFQKGDIAEGYSVSREKKESFPLTVTSAQKNPTAFYLCASSIPGLVEKLFFGSGTQLSVL.

V and J are TRBV18 and TRBJ2-1; D not certain. V was shortened by 5 bases and J by 4 bases, with 9 bases between the two germline ends. Germline CDR1 and CDR2: KGHSH and LQKENI. This CDR3 is built from 13 residues. The CDR3 reads CASSYDGYNEQFF. CDR3 bases: TGTGCCAGCTCATATGACGGGTACAATGAGCAGTTCTTC.

The gene calls are TRBV6-1 and TRBJ2-3; 12 bases agree with TRBD2. Germline V CDR1 and CDR2: MNHNS, SASEGT. This CDR3 is 14 amino acids long. V lost 5 bases to trimming and J lost 4 bases; unmatched junction nucleotides: 1. CDR3 in amino acids: CASSLAGGADTQYF. The CDR3 DNA reads TGTGCCAGCAGTCTAGCGGGGGGGGCAGATACGCAGTATTTT.

The chain uses TRBV19 and TRBJ1-1; possibly TRBD1 for D (5 bases). V dropped 3 bases and J dropped 1 base, with 21 bases sitting between them. This CDR3 is built from 18 residues. CDR1 LNHDA and CDR2 SQIVND come from the germline V gene (reference sequence). CDR3 residues: CASSIEVFWGQRNTEAFF. DNA for the CDR3: TGTGCCAGTAGTATTGAGGTTTTTTGGGGCCAGCGGAACACTGAAGCTTTCTTT.

This clone has just a few counts. The chain uses TRBV4-1 and TRBJ1-1, with 7 bases identical to TRBD1. Germline V gene data show CDR1 as MGHRA and CDR2 as YSYEKL. With 3 bases clipped from V and 0 bases from J, the junction kept 7 bases outside the gene matches. The CDR3 contains 16 residues. CDR3 in amino acids: CASSHDKGTVNTEAFF. The CDR3 coding sequence is TGCGCCAGCAGCCACGATAAAGGGACAGTGAACACTGAAGCTTTCTTT.

The chain combines TRBV27 with TRBJ2-3, with D perhaps matching TRBD2 (7 bases). The CDR3 totals 16 residues. Germline CDR1 is MNHEY and CDR2 is SMNVEV (reference sequence). Between the trimmed V and J ends, which lost 1 base and 2 bases, there was a span of 13 bases. The CDR3 reads CASSLLKGGPTDTQYF. The CDR3 DNA is TGTGCCAGCAGTTTATTGAAGGGGGGGCCCACAGATACGCAGTATTTT.

This clone has a handful of counts. The genes are TRBV5-1 and TRBJ2-4, with 7 bases fitting TRBD1. Looked up from germline, CDR1 is SGHRS and CDR2 is YFSETQ. The CDR3 has 15 residues. The V gene end was trimmed by 5 bases and the J gene end by 1 base; junction bases not matched to a gene: 6. As DNA, the CDR3 is TGCGCCAGCAGTTCTACAGGGGTGGCCAAAAACATTCAGTACTTC. Residues: CASSSTGVAKNIQYF.

This CDR3 is CASRSSWGGNNEQFF. In nucleotides, the CDR3 is TGTGCCAGCAGATCTTCCTGGGGCGGGAACAATGAGCAGTTCTTC. The chain uses TRBV6-6 and TRBJ2-1; D might be TRBD2 (6 bases). Germline CDR1 and CDR2: MNHNY and SVGAGI (reference sequence). Trimming left V 6 bases short and J 5 bases short, with 17 bases between. This CDR3 spans 15 amino acids.

The rearrangement joins TRBV5-4 to TRBJ2-7; D call uncertain. The germline CDR1 and CDR2 sequences are SGHNT and YYREEE (reference sequence). The ends were cut back, 0 bases at V and 12 bases at J, with 7 bases in the middle. The CDR3 loop spans 10 amino acids. The DNA for the CDR3 is TGTGCCAGCAGCTTGGCCCCCTTGTACTTC. This gives the protein CASSLAPLYF.

This clone was seen more than once but under ten times. CDR3 amino acids: CAWSKISGAQGEKLFF. CDR3 bases: TGTGCCTGGAGTAAAATTTCGGGGGCGCAGGGTGAAAAACTGTTTTTT. This chain connects TRBV30 to TRBJ1-4, with D tentatively TRBD1 (6 bases). The V gene lost 2 bases and the J gene lost 7 bases, with 20 bases spanning the gap. CDR1 is GTSNPN, CDR2 SVGIG, per germline (reference sequence). CDR3 length: 16 amino acids.